This T cell receptor beta chain was captured in a study of blood T cell repertoires in COVID-19. On the study more broadly: Spain, Italy and the United States supplied samples that represented acute and convalescent COVID-19. T cells, B-cell-depleted T cells, or PBMCs supplied cDNA or gDNA.

Original processing methods: Using reference gene primer amplification, nucleated cell counts were estimated. Here immunoSEQ multiplex PCR was the method, and the copy in TCRdb shows in-frame clones only, minus some. The D gene and trimming were derived from the DNA, and the V and J assignments and clone size from that table. Of 300,000 to 450,000 clones in the sample, around 87% were seen once. This TCR was recovered from a woman aged 55 to 70 with COVID-19, enrolled during active disease. The sample comprised peripheral blood.

The CDR3 sequence is CASSRIGTVIYGYTF. The CDR3 DNA sequence: TGTGCCAGCAGCCGGATAGGGACAGTCATCTATGGCTACACCTTC. V and J are TRBV9 and TRBJ1-2, with TRBD1 identical over 7 bases. Germline values: CDR1 SGDLS, CDR2 YYNGEE. The CDR3 spans 15 residues. V lost 4 bases and J lost 4; bases outside the gene matches: 10.